These 21 T cell receptor beta chains were all obtained from the same sample, sequenced in a study of PD-L1 blockade in urothelial cancer. Time point indicated: pretreatment peripheral blood. Here immunoSEQ multiplex PCR was the method, and the copy in TCRdb shows in-frame clones only, minus some. This table has about 95,000 clones, more than 75% appearing once. The source was PBMCs, collected around atezolizumab (anti-PD-L1) treatment. The receptors stem from a man aged 55-75 years with urothelial cancer.

A few counts support this clone. The J gene is TRBJ2-2, the V gene TRBV7-9; 7 nucleotides line up with TRBD1. This CDR3 has 16 amino acids. Trimming removed 5 bases from V and 0 bases from J; junction bases left unmatched: 6. The germline V gene has CDR1 SEHNR and CDR2 FQNEAQ (reference sequence). CDR3 in DNA: TGTGCCAGCAGCGCCGGACAGGTGGCGAACACCGGGGAGCTGTTTTTT. Protein sequence: CASSAGQVANTGELFF.

V is TRBV9 and J is TRBJ1-1, with TRBD1 matching over 7 bases. This CDR3 comprises 14 residues. V lost 4 bases, J lost 3 bases, and 6 bases stayed unmatched. CDR1 is SGDLS, CDR2 YYNGEE, per germline. The CDR3 bases are TGTGCCAGCAGCCCAATGACAGGGTACACTGAAGCTTTCTTT. Its protein product is CASSPMTGYTEAFF.

The rearrangement uses TRBV5-4 and TRBJ2-4; D not certain. The CDR3 loop spans 13 amino acids. Trimming took 0 bases from V and 8 from J, leaving 9 bases between them. Germline V gene sequence: CDR1 SGHNT, CDR2 YYREEE (reference sequence). The CDR3 is CASSLGSFDIQYF. CDR3 nucleotide sequence: TGTGCCAGCAGCTTGGGGAGTTTCGACATTCAGTACTTC.

This sequence joins TRBV28 and TRBJ2-5, with TRBD2 matching over 10 bases. The J segment lost 4 bases and the V segment lost 5 bases, leaving 7 bases of the junction unmatched. From germline, CDR1 is MDHEN and CDR2 SYDVKM. The length of the CDR3 is 15 residues. Written as DNA, the CDR3 is TGTGCCAGCAGTCATCTAGCGGGAGTAGGAGAGACCCAGTACTTC. This gives the protein CASSHLAGVGETQYF. Full variable domain (remainder filled in from reference TRBV28 and TRBJ2-5): DVKVTQSSRYLVKRTGEKVFLECVQDMDHENMFWYRQDPGLGLRLIYFSYDVKMKEKGDIPEGYSVSREKKERFSLILESASTNQTSMYLCASSHLAGVGETQYFGPGTRLLVL.

The chain couples TRBV7-8 to TRBJ2-1; 11 bases line up with TRBD2. The CDR3 runs 17 residues. The V gene's germline CDR1 is SGHVS and CDR2 FQNEAQ. J lost 0 bases, V lost 1 base, and 2 bases had no gene match. CDR3 protein: CASSLVLAGVSYNEQFF. For the CDR3, the DNA is TGTGCCAGCAGCTTAGTACTAGCGGGAGTCTCCTACAATGAGCAGTTCTTC.

The chain recombines TRBV5-1 with TRBJ2-1; 8 positions match TRBD2. The CDR3 length is 17 residues. Trimming at V came to 0 bases and at J to 6 bases, leaving 11 bases not matched to a gene. Looked up from germline, CDR1 is SGHRS and CDR2 is YFSETQ. CDR3 sequence: CASSLGAGLAGSNEQFF. The CDR3 DNA sequence: TGCGCCAGCAGCTTGGGTGCTGGGCTAGCGGGTAGCAATGAGCAGTTCTTC.

This clone was found once. This chain links TRBV7-2 with TRBJ1-6; the match to TRBD1 covers 7 bases. This CDR3 region has 15 residues. CDR1 SGHTA and CDR2 FQGNSA come from the germline V gene. The trim removed 5 bases at V and 8 bases at J, leaving 9 bases unmatched. CDR3 DNA sequence: TGTGCCAGCAGCATACCGACAGGGAGGCATTCACCCCTCCACTTT. This translates into CASSIPTGRHSPLHF.

The rearrangement links TRBV19 to TRBJ2-1; TRBD2 agrees at 9 bases. The length of the CDR3 is 16 residues. After removal of 11 bases from V and 8 bases from J, the junction contained 19 bases not matched to a gene. CDR1 and CDR2 from the germline V gene are LNHDA and SQIVND (reference sequence). CDR3 sequence reads: CASKDLAGSFSHEQFF. The CDR3 bases are TGTGCCTCAAAAGACCTAGCGGGAAGCTTTAGCCATGAGCAGTTCTTC.

This clone was recorded only once. The genes are TRBV4-1 and TRBJ2-7; 13 bases agree with TRBD2. J was trimmed by 6 bases and V by 5 bases; bases with no gene match: 7. This CDR3 spans 15 amino acids. From germline, CDR1 is MGHRA and CDR2 YSYEKL. CDR3 bases: TGCGCCAGCAGCTACTCCGGGACTAGCGGGACCGAGCAGTACTTC. Translated, it gives CASSYSGTSGTEQYF.

The chain combines TRBV27 with TRBJ2-7; 10 bases map to TRBD1. This CDR3 spans 14 amino acids. Germline CDR1 and CDR2: MNHEY and SMNVEV (reference sequence). Trimming removed 1 base from V and 4 bases from J; junction bases left unmatched: 1. The CDR3 protein is CASSLWDRGYEQYF. For the CDR3, the DNA is TGTGCCAGCAGTTTATGGGACAGGGGTTACGAGCAGTACTTC.

The gene calls are TRBV29-1 and TRBJ2-7, with D maybe TRBD1 (6 bases). Germline-derived CDR1 and CDR2 are SQVTM and ANQGSEA. Deletions cut 5 bases from V and 6 bases from J, with 20 bases between. The CDR3 is made up of 14 amino acids. The CDR3 here is CSVLRGLSVPEQYF. In DNA form, the CDR3 reads TGCAGCGTTCTTAGGGGGTTATCTGTCCCCGAGCAGTACTTC.

The chain is built from TRBV5-6 and TRBJ2-1; 8 bases map to TRBD2. With 0 bases clipped from V and 2 bases from J, the junction kept 10 bases outside the gene matches. CDR3 length: 18 residues. Looked up from germline, CDR1 is SGHDT and CDR2 is YYEEEE. Here the CDR3 DNA reads TGTGCCAGCAGCTTGGATCGGGGGGGAGCGGCTCCCTACAATGAGCAGTTCTTC. Amino acid sequence: CASSLDRGGAAPYNEQFF.

The J gene is TRBJ1-3, the V gene TRBV4-2, with D possibly being TRBD1 (6 bases). V lost 3 bases, J lost 0 bases, and 12 bases lay in between. This CDR3 is 16 amino acids long. CDR1 and CDR2 from the germline V gene are LGHNA and YNFKEQ. In DNA form, the CDR3 reads TGTGCCAGCAGCCAGAGTACAGGGTCCTCTGGAAACACCATATATTTT. This codes for CASSQSTGSSGNTIYF.

This chain links TRBV9 with TRBJ2-1; TRBD2 agrees at 9 bases. V was pared by 3 bases and J by 4 bases, with 8 bases of the junction left unmatched. The CDR3 is 16 amino acids. The germline gives CDR1 SGDLS, CDR2 YYNGEE. The CDR3 loop reads CASSAASGTSYNEQFF. In DNA, the CDR3 is TGTGCCAGCAGCGCCGCTAGCGGGACGTCATACAATGAGCAGTTCTTC.

This chain uses TRBV30 with TRBJ2-5; the D gene is possibly TRBD2 (5 bases). Trimming pared 2 bases from V and 9 bases from J, leaving 19 bases between. The CDR3 spans 14 residues. Germline V CDR1 and CDR2: GTSNPN, SVGIG (reference sequence). CDR3 nucleotides: TGTGCCTGGAGTCCAGGACTCGGTTCGGCGGCCCAGTACTTC. Encoded protein: CAWSPGLGSAAQYF.

This clone appeared a few times. This CDR3 is CASSLGTGAYEQYF. CDR3 sequence (DNA): TGCGCCAGCAGCCTAGGCACAGGGGCCTACGAGCAGTACTTC. The chain combines TRBV4-3 with TRBJ2-7; the match to TRBD1 covers 7 bases. The germline gives CDR1 LGHNA, CDR2 YSLEER. The CDR3 has 14 amino acids. Trimming at V came to 4 bases and at J to 2 bases, leaving 5 bases not matched to a gene.

This clone was observed a single time. The chain combines TRBV5-6 with TRBJ2-7; D uncertain. Germline loops: CDR1 SGHDT, CDR2 YYEEEE. The V and J ends lost 6 bases and 0 bases respectively, with 13 bases between them. CDR3 length: 14 amino acids. The CDR3, as DNA: TGTGCCAGCATGACACAGTTGTTCTCCTACGAGCAGTACTTC. Translation gives CASMTQLFSYEQYF.

The genes are TRBV14 and TRBJ2-2; 9 bases align to TRBD1. The CDR3 runs to 17 residues. Germline V gene lookup returns CDR1 SGHDN and CDR2 FVKESK. Trimming removed 5 bases from V and 5 bases from J; junction bases left unmatched: 12. CDR3 DNA: TGTGCCAGCAGCGAACAGGGGGCGATTCTTAGTACCGGGGAGCTGTTTTTT. Translating it yields CASSEQGAILSTGELFF.

V is TRBV25-1 and J is TRBJ1-3; TRBD1 aligns across 7 bases. V lost 4 bases to trimming and J lost 3 bases; unmatched junction nucleotides: 6. From germline, CDR1 is MGHDK and CDR2 SYGVNS. This CDR3 comprises 15 residues. The CDR3 DNA sequence: TGTGCCAGCAGTGGATACAGGGGTTTTGGAAACACCATATATTTT. This encodes CASSGYRGFGNTIYF. Combining the CDR3 with reference TRBV25-1 and TRBJ1-3 gives the whole variable domain EADIYQTPRYLVIGTGKKITLECSQTMGHDKMYWYQQDPGMELHLIHYSYGVNSTEKGDLSSESTVSRIRTEHFPLTLESARPSHTSQYLCASSGYRGFGNTIYFGEGSWLTVV.

This rearrangement joins TRBV2 to TRBJ2-2; D is uncertain. V shed 4 bases and J shed 6 bases, with 3 bases lying between them. There are 11 residues in the CDR3. CDR1 is SNHLY, CDR2 FYNNEI, per germline. The CDR3 nucleotides read TGTGCCAGCAGTGCAGCCGGGGAGCTGTTTTTT. Its protein is CASSAAGELFF.

The V and J genes are TRBV7-2 and TRBJ2-7; D unclear. CDR1 is SGHTA and CDR2 is FQGNSA in the germline V gene. V was clipped by 1 base and J by 1 base, with 5 bases between them. The CDR3 has 13 amino acids. The CDR3 DNA follows: TGTGCCAGCAGCTTAGTGCAGTCCTACGAGCAGTACTTC. Protein product: CASSLVQSYEQYF. Filled out from reference TRBV7-2 and TRBJ2-7, the complete variable domain reads GAGVSQSPSNKVTEKGKDVELRCDPISGHTALYWYRQSLGQGLEFLIYFQGNSAPDKSGLPSDRFSAERTGGSVSTLTIQRTQQEDSAVYLCASSLVQSYEQYFGPGTRLTVT.